A selection of T cell receptor beta chains follows, all from one sample in a study of blood T cell repertoires in COVID-19. Profiled with immunoSEQ multiplex PCR; TCRdb holds only in-frame clones, not every one. Of about 250,000 clones listed, about four fifths were seen once; the top ten hold approximately 4%. The specimen sequenced was PBMCs or T cells enriched from blood (not recorded which). The receptors shown here come from a woman aged 35 to 49 who had been exposed to COVID-19. The CDR3 runs from the conserved cysteine through the conserved F or W. Fields, in order: J gene, clone size, V gene, D gene, CDR3 DNA, CDR3 protein. D genes are given only for firm matches. The size field is filled for only some rows; it gives once, few, many or a size class.

>TRBJ1-2|NA|TRBV25-1|TRBD1
TGTGCCAGCAGTTGGGGACAGGCTGGCTACACCTTC
CASSWGQAGYTF
>TRBJ1-3|NA|TRBV19|NA
TGTGCCAGTAGTATAATCTGGGGGGAAGGAAACACCATATATTTT
CASSIIWGEGNTIYF
>TRBJ1-3|NA|TRBV5-4|NA
TGTGCCAGCAGCTTGGACACATACTCTGGAAACACCATATATTTT
CASSLDTYSGNTIYF
>TRBJ1-1|NA|TRBV19|NA
TGTGCCAGTAGTGAGGCGGGACTGATCACTGAAGCTTTCTTT
CASSEAGLITEAFF
>TRBJ2-2|NA|TRBV10-3|NA
TGTGCCATCGGGGAAGCCGGGGTTACCACCGGGGAGCTGTTTTTT
CAIGEAGVTTGELFF
>TRBJ1-1|NA|TRBV2|TRBD1
TGTGCCAGCAGTCGACAGGGGGAAACTGAAGCTTTCTTT
CASSRQGETEAFF
>TRBJ1-3|NA|TRBV7-9|TRBD1
TGTGCCAGCACCCGGGACAGCTCCTCTGGAAACACCATATATTTT
CASTRDSSSGNTIYF
>TRBJ2-2|NA|TRBV5-4|NA
TGTGCCAGCAGCCAGCTAGAGAACACCGGGGAGCTGTTTTTT
CASSQLENTGELFF
>TRBJ2-6|once|TRBV11-3|NA
TGTGCCAGCAGCCATACTAACTCCAGATCTGGGGCCAACGTCCTGACTTTC
CASSHTNSRSGANVLTF
>TRBJ2-3|NA|TRBV6-5|TRBD2
TGTGCCAGCAGTTTGGGCGGGGGGGTTATAAGGGTTACGCAGTATTTT
CASSLGGGVIRVTQYF
>TRBJ1-1|NA|TRBV3-1/TRBV3-2|NA
TGTGCCAGCAGCCTGGTCGGCACTGAAGCTTTCTTT
CASSLVGTEAFF
>TRBJ2-7|NA|TRBV19|TRBD2
TGTGCCAGTAGTATAGTCGGGGGGAATCGTGCCGAGCAGTACTTC
CASSIVGGNRAEQYF
>TRBJ1-1|NA|TRBV5-1|NA
TGCGCCAGCACCACCTCGGGCGGGGTGAGTGGTACTGAAGCTTTCTTT
CASTTSGGVSGTEAFF
>TRBJ2-4|once|TRBV5-5|NA
TGTGCCAGCAGCTCGGTATCGGGGAAAAACATTCAGTACTTC
CASSSVSGKNIQYF
>TRBJ2-3|NA|TRBV18|TRBD1
TGTGCCAGCTCACAGCGGACAGGGCCCACAGATACGCAGTATTTT
CASSQRTGPTDTQYF
>TRBJ1-6|once|TRBV3-1/TRBV3-2|NA
TGTGCCAGCAGCCAATCGGGGAATTCACCCCTCCACTTT
CASSQSGNSPLHF
>TRBJ1-1|once|TRBV6-5|TRBD1
TGTGCCAGCAGTTACTCCGACAGGGGGCGGACTGAAGCTTTCTTT
CASSYSDRGRTEAFF
>TRBJ2-3|NA|TRBV3-1/TRBV3-2|NA
TGTGCCAGCAGCCAGGGAGGACACGCACCCGGCACAGATACGCAGTATTTT
CASSQGGHAPGTDTQYF
>TRBJ1-1|NA|TRBV11-2|TRBD1
TGTGCCAGCAAACAGGGGCCCCACCCGGGGTACACTGAAGCTTTCTTT
CASKQGPHPGYTEAFF
>TRBJ2-5|NA|TRBV4-1|TRBD2
TGCGCCAGCAGCCAAAATAGCGGGGCCTCGGAGACCCAGTACTTC
CASSQNSGASETQYF
>TRBJ1-6|NA|TRBV4-3|NA
TGCGCCAGCAGCCAAGGGGCAGGCGCACCCCTCCACTTT
CASSQGAGAPLHF
>TRBJ1-6|NA|TRBV3-1/TRBV3-2|TRBD1
TGTGCCAGCAGCCAAGACGCCGGAGGGGGCAGTAATTCACCCCTCCACTTT
CASSQDAGGGSNSPLHF
>TRBJ2-1|NA|TRBV13|NA
TGTGCCAGCAGCGCGGCGGATCGCGGGTACAATGAGCAGTTCTTC
CASSAADRGYNEQFF
>TRBJ1-5|NA|TRBV13|NA
TGTGCCAGCAGCTTATCACGGGACTTTCCCCAGCATTTT
CASSLSRDFPQHF
>TRBJ2-7|NA|TRBV6-5|NA
TGTGCCAGCAGGCCCACAGGGACCTACGAGCAGTACTTC
CASRPTGTYEQYF
>TRBJ1-3|NA|TRBV11-1|NA
TGTGCCAGCAGCTTAGAAGGCGGTCCTGGAAACACCATATATTTT
CASSLEGGPGNTIYF
>TRBJ2-2|NA|TRBV10-3|NA
TGTGCCATCAGTGAGTACGAGCCCGGGGGCACCGGGGAGCTGTTTTTT
CAISEYEPGGTGELFF
>TRBJ2-3|NA|TRBV6-5|NA
TGTGCCAGCAGGGGGTCAGCGGCAGATACGCAGTATTTT
CASRGSAADTQYF
>TRBJ1-5|NA|TRBV6-5|NA
TGTGCCAGCAGCCCCCTCCAGGGCGACAATCAGCCCCAGCATTTT
CASSPLQGDNQPQHF
>TRBJ1-6|many|TRBV28|TRBD1
TGTGCCAGCGGAGGAACAGGGGCCTATTCACCCCTCCACTTT
CASGGTGAYSPLHF
>TRBJ2-6|NA|TRBV7-9|TRBD1
TGTGCCAGCAGCGCACAACCGGGACAGGGGGTATTCGGGGCCAACGTCCTGACTTTC
CASSAQPGQGVFGANVLTF
>TRBJ1-1|NA|TRBV25-1|TRBD1
TGTGCCAGCAGTGCCCGGGGCGAGGGGGCGGACACTGAAGCTTTCTTT
CASSARGEGADTEAFF